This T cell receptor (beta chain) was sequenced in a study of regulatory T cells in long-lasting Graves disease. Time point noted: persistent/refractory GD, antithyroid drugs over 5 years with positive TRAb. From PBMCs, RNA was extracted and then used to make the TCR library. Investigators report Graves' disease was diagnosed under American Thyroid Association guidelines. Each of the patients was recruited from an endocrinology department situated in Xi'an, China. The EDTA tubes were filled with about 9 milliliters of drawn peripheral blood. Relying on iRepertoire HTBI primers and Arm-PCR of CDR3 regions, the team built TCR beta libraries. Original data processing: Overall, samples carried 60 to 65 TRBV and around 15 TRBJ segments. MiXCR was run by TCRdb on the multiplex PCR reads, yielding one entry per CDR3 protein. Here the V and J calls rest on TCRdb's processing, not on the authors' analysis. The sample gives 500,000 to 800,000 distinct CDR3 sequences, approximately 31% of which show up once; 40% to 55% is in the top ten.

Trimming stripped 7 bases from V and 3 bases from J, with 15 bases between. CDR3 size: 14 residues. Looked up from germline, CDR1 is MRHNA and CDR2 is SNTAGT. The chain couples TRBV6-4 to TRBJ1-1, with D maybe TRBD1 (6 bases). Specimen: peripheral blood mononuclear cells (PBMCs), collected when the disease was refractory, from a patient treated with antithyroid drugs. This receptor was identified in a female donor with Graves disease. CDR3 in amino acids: CASTLTEGDTEAFF. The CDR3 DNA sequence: TGTGCCAGCACCCTGACAGAGGGGGACACTGAAGCTTTCTTT.